This TCR beta chain derives from a study of beta chain features in type 1 diabetes. The study reverse transcribed the entire isolated RNA, so it sequenced expressed TCRB transcripts. Profiling relied on immunoSEQ multiplex PCR, and the TCRdb table lists in-frame clones only, not all of them. Of fewer than 350,000 clones in the sample, 15% were seen once. Concerning this clone itself: Its specificity is unknown.

Whole-study results and caveats: All four CD4+ subsets from Type 1 diabetes patients carried moderately but significantly shorter TCRB CDR3s. An over-representation of cells with high TCR expression could result from cDNA sequencing.

Each of the CD4+ naive, central memory, regulatory and stem cell-like memory populations was sorted via CD45RO/CCR7/CD25/CD127/CD95/CD27. Sorted populations were all over 95% pure. This TCR came from a man aged 18 to 30 with type 1 diabetes. The specimen was naive CD4+ T cells from blood.

The CDR3 DNA reads TGTGCCAGCAGCTCCACCGGGACAGCTACCTACGAGCAGTACTTC. It encodes CASSSTGTATYEQYF. The V call is TRBV5-4, the J call TRBJ2-7; TRBD1 matches 7 bases. Germline CDR1 reads SGHNT; CDR2 reads YYREEE (reference sequence). V shed 3 bases and J 2 bases; nucleotides not matched to a gene: 8. The CDR3 loop spans 15 amino acids.